This entry lists 7 T cell receptor beta chains sequenced from one sample in a study of cytomegalovirus exposure and HLA in healthy donors. 60 Vbeta and 13 Jbeta primers were used in PCR. TCRdb keeps only in-frame clones here, not all; method: immunoSEQ multiplex PCR. Seen here are 170,000 or so clones, around 79% observed once, and the top ten hold around 0.69%. Material for sequencing was PBMCs. All receptors come from a woman between 40 and 55 years old in good health and CMV-seronegative.

This clone was recorded only once. The chain links TRBV7-5 to TRBJ1-1; whether TRBD1, the table's D call, matches the DNA was not checked. TRBV7-5 is a pseudogene. The CDR3 runs to 17 residues. CDR3: CARSLGSDRTSNTEAFF. DNA of the CDR3: TGTGCCAGAAGCTTAGGATCGGACAGGACTTCGAACACTGAAGCTTTCTTT.

V usage is TRBV28 and J usage is TRBJ2-6; 9 bases fit TRBD1. In germline, CDR1 is MDHEN, CDR2 SYDVKM. V was pared by 8 bases and J by 4 bases, with 15 bases of the junction left unmatched. This CDR3 has 18 amino acids. CDR3 region: CASSIQGDRETGANVLTF. DNA for the CDR3: TGTGCCAGCTCTATTCAGGGGGACAGGGAGACCGGGGCCAACGTCCTGACTTTC.

Points on this clone: At one end the junction does not follow the germline gene, possibly because of a read error. This rearrangement joins TRBV7-7 to TRBJ2-7, with 7 bases identical to TRBD1. Per germline, CDR1 SSHAT and CDR2 FNYEAQ (reference sequence). The CDR3 spans 15 residues. CDR3 loop: CASSPLPGTVYEQYF. As DNA, the CDR3 is TGTGCTAGCAGCCCTCTCCCCGGGACAGTCTACGAGCAGTACTTC.

This chain links TRBV7-9 with TRBJ2-2; possibly TRBD1 for D (6 bases). V lost 4 bases and J 3 bases, leaving 15 bases between the germline ends. This CDR3 is built from 16 residues. The germline CDR1 and CDR2 sequences are SEHNR and FQNEAQ (reference sequence). The CDR3 loop is CASSSRGSVDTGELFF. The DNA for the CDR3 is TGTGCCAGCAGCTCGAGGGGGTCCGTGGACACCGGGGAGCTGTTTTTT.

DNA of the CDR3: TGCGCCAGCAGCCTAGACTTAGAGGCCTACGAGCAGTACTTC. Amino acid sequence: CASSLDLEAYEQYF. The chain combines TRBV4-3 with TRBJ2-7; D ambiguous. In germline, CDR1 is LGHNA, CDR2 YSLEER. There are 14 residues in the CDR3. The V gene lost 4 bases and the J gene lost 2 bases, with 12 bases spanning the gap.

The chain employs TRBV6-5 and TRBJ2-7; D may be TRBD1 (7 bases). The germline V and J ends were trimmed by 6 bases and 2 bases, with 14 bases remaining between them. The CDR3 totals 14 residues. Germline V CDR1 and CDR2: MNHEY, SVGAGI. In nucleotides, the CDR3 is TGTGCCAGCAGCATCGCGGGACAGACCTACGAGCAGTACTTC. Encoded protein: CASSIAGQTYEQYF.

The gene calls are TRBV28 and TRBJ2-5; a weak D match, TRBD2 (6 bases). Per germline, CDR1 MDHEN and CDR2 SYDVKM. Between the trimmed V and J ends, which lost 2 bases and 4 bases, there was a span of 17 bases. The CDR3 sequence is 16 residues long. CDR3 residues: CASSLGTVPIGETQYF. DNA for the CDR3: TGTGCCAGCAGTTTAGGGACTGTCCCAATTGGAGAGACCCAGTACTTC.